This TCR beta chain was captured by sequencing in a study of shared clonotypes between healthy human individuals. Every subset's genomic DNA went evenly onto several immunoSEQ plates. Using immunoSEQ multiplex PCR, the repertoire was profiled, and TCRdb retains in-frame clones only, with some absent. The repertoire consists of more than 400,000 clones, with around 80% occurring once and the leading ten covering more than 10%. Donors, without exception, were Caucasian adults residing in Nashville, Tennessee. About this clone itself: Other DNA sequences within the sample encode an identical CDR3.

Trimming removed 6 bases from V and 0 bases from J, with 12 bases in between. The germline gives CDR1 MDHEN, CDR2 SYDVKM. The CDR3 runs 14 residues. The material sequenced was PBMCs. The rearrangement links TRBV28 to TRBJ2-7; maybe TRBD2 (6 bases). The TCR comes from a woman aged 40 to 50 in good health. Some clones in this sample may be carry-over from other donors' samples. The chain's CDR3 is CASRRSGSSYEQYF. The CDR3 DNA reads TGTGCCAGCAGACGTAGCGGAAGCTCCTACGAGCAGTACTTC.